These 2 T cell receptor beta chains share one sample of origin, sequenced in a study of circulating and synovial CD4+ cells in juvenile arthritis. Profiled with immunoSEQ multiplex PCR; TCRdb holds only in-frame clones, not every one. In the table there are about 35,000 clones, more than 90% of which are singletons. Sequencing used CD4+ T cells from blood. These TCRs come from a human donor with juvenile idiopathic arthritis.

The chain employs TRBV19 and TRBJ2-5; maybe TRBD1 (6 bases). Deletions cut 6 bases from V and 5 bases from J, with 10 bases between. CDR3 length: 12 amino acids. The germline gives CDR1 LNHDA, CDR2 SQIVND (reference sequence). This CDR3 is CASSQGHETQYF. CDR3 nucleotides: TGTGCCAGTAGCCAGGGACACGAGACCCAGTACTTC.

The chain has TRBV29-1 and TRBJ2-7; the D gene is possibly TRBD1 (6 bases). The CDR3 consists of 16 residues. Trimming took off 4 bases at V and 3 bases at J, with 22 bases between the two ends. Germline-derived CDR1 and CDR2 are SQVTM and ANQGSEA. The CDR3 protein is CSVGGLLRQGNYEQYF. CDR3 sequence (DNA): TGCAGCGTTGGGGGGCTCTTGAGGCAGGGCAACTACGAGCAGTACTTC.